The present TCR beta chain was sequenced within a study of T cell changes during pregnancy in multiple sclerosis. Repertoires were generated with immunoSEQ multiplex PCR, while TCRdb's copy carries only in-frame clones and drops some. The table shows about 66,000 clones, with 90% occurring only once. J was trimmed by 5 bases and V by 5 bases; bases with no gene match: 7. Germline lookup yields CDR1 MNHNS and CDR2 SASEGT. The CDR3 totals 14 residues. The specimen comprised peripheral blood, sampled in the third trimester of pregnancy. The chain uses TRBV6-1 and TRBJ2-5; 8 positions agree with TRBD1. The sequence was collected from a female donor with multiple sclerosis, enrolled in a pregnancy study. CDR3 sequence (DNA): TGTGCCAGCAGTCGGACAGGGTGGGACGAGACCCAGTACTTC. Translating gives CASSRTGWDETQYF.